Each of the 11 T cell receptor beta chains below was sequenced from the same sample in a study of OX40 agonist ivuxolimab in advanced cancers. The library was produced with the immunoSEQ multiplex PCR assay. TCRdb re-hosts the immuneACCESS table, in-frame sequences only. Its copies lack some clones; in the studies checked, an unresolved V gene accounts for under half of them, and the cause for the rest is not known. The table for this sample lists 66,000 or so clones; more than 60% of them were counted only once. The ten top clones hold 1.5% to 2% of the sample. The material sequenced was CD4+ or CD8+ T cells sorted from blood, taken in a trial of the OX40 agonist ivuxolimab. These receptors were taken from an adult with an advanced solid tumor such as melanoma, head and neck, liver or kidney cancer.

This clone has only one observation. The V and J genes are TRBV7-9 and TRBJ2-3; 10 positions match TRBD2. J lost 4 bases, V lost 8 bases, and 3 bases had no gene match. The CDR3 runs to 13 residues. Germline V CDR1 and CDR2: SEHNR, FQNEAQ (reference sequence). The CDR3 region is CASGLAVADTQYF. The DNA for the CDR3 is TGTGCCAGCGGACTAGCGGTCGCAGATACGCAGTATTTT. The whole variable domain, remainder taken from reference TRBV7-9 and TRBJ2-3, is DTGVSQNPRHKITKRGQNVTFRCDPISEHNRLYWYRQTLGQGPEFLTYFQNEAQLEKSRLLSDRFSAERPKGSFSTLEIQRTEQGDSAMYLCASGLAVADTQYFGPGTRLTVL.

The chain carries TRBV2 and TRBJ2-7; 8 bases agree with TRBD1. The CDR3 contains 15 residues. After removal of 6 bases from V and 2 bases from J, the junction contained 9 bases not matched to a gene. From germline, CDR1 is SNHLY and CDR2 FYNNEI. The CDR3 region is CASRPRDRLTYEQYF. Written as DNA, the CDR3 is TGTGCCAGCAGGCCAAGGGACAGGCTAACCTACGAGCAGTACTTC.

There are a few counts of this clone. CDR3: CASSPMASSYEQYF. The CDR3 nucleotides are TGTGCCAGCAGCCCGATGGCTAGTTCCTACGAGCAGTACTTC. The chain combines TRBV7-2 with TRBJ2-7; D uncertain. This CDR3 has 14 amino acids. CDR1 is SGHTA, CDR2 FQGNSA, per germline. With 5 bases removed from V and 1 base from J, the gap between germline ends came to 12 bases.

The chain carries TRBV5-1 and TRBJ2-3; the D gene is possibly TRBD1 (5 bases). The V and J ends lost 2 bases and 2 bases respectively, with 9 bases between them. CDR1 is SGHRS and CDR2 is YFSETQ in the germline V gene. The length of the CDR3 is 14 residues. The CDR3 DNA reads TGCGCCAGCAGCTTTGTCAGGGCCACAGATACGCAGTATTTT. The encoded protein is CASSFVRATDTQYF.

The rearrangement uses TRBV6-1 and TRBJ1-5; no reliable D call. V was trimmed by 7 bases and J by 6 bases, leaving 16 bases between them. The CDR3 spans 14 residues. Germline CDR1 and CDR2: MNHNS and SASEGT. CDR3 nucleotide sequence: TGTGCCAGCAACCGACTGGAGGGTGGTCAGCCCCAGCATTTT. Its protein product is CASNRLEGGQPQHF.

The rearrangement links TRBV5-4 to TRBJ2-5; TRBD2 matches 7 bases. Germline CDR1 reads SGHNT; CDR2 reads YYREEE (reference sequence). The CDR3 runs 14 residues. With 4 bases clipped from V and 5 bases from J, the junction kept 8 bases outside the gene matches. This CDR3 reads CASSAYSSGETQYF. CDR3 in DNA: TGTGCCAGCAGCGCTTACTCTAGCGGTGAGACCCAGTACTTC.

This chain links TRBV11-2 with TRBJ1-2; D remains unclear. The germline V and J ends were trimmed by 6 bases and 3 bases, with 11 bases remaining between them. This CDR3 comprises 13 residues. Per the germline V gene, CDR1 is SGHAT and CDR2 is FQNNGV. CDR3 coding DNA: TGTGCCAGCAGGGGCTTAACAGACTATGGCTACACCTTC. This sequence encodes CASRGLTDYGYTF.

V and J are TRBV4-2 and TRBJ1-4, with 8 bases lining up with TRBD1. The CDR3 totals 17 residues. In germline, CDR1 is LGHNA, CDR2 YNFKEQ. Germline trimming cut 2 bases from V and 6 bases from J; bases unmatched to any gene: 11. The CDR3 region has the DNA TGTGCCAGCAGCCAAACAGGGGGGGACCGGGACGATGAAAAACTGTTTTTT. Its translation: CASSQTGGDRDDEKLFF.

The V gene is TRBV5-1, the J gene TRBJ2-3, with 7 bases identical to TRBD1. The CDR3 has 16 amino acids. V was clipped by 0 bases and J by 6 bases; unmatched bases: 10. Germline V gene sequence: CDR1 SGHRS, CDR2 YFSETQ. The CDR3 spells CASSLGQGTGRDTQYF. The CDR3 DNA is TGCGCCAGCAGCTTGGGACAGGGCACGGGACGGGATACGCAGTATTTT.

This clone was recorded only once. The V and J genes are TRBV9 and TRBJ2-2; 12 nucleotides match TRBD2. This CDR3 comprises 16 residues. CDR1 is SGDLS, CDR2 YYNGEE, per germline. Trimming removed 3 bases from V and 2 bases from J; junction bases left unmatched: 2. CDR3 residues: CASSGGLAGNTGELFF. The CDR3, as DNA: TGTGCCAGCAGCGGAGGACTAGCGGGAAACACCGGGGAGCTGTTTTTT.

The chain is built from TRBV14 and TRBJ2-3; 10 nucleotides align to TRBD1. CDR1 SGHDN and CDR2 FVKESK come from the germline V gene. This CDR3 comprises 18 residues. V gave up 2 bases and J gave up 4 bases; unmatched junction bases: 12. The CDR3 reads CASSQLGQGNRAADTQYF. CDR3 in DNA: TGTGCCAGCAGCCAATTGGGACAGGGGAACCGAGCGGCAGATACGCAGTATTTT.